The TCR beta chain described here comes from a study of T cell responses to AZD1222 COVID-19 vaccine. Notes on the study in general: Donors were mostly white British, more females; clonal diversity possibly underestimated.

Assay: immunoSEQ multiplex PCR; the TCRdb copy retains only in-frame clones and omits some. The sample has 110,000 or so clones, 70% to 90% seen once; the top ten hold 6.5%. CDR1 and CDR2 from the germline V gene are KGHSH and LQKENI. Germline trimming cut 4 bases from V and 4 bases from J; bases unmatched to any gene: 10. This CDR3 is 16 amino acids long. On this clone itself: What it recognizes is unknown.

Second doses at about 4 or about 12 weeks were pooled. This TCR was recovered from an adult who received the AZD1222 COVID-19 vaccine. The V and J genes are TRBV18 and TRBJ1-1; TRBD1 matches at 9 bases. This material consisted of peripheral blood, taken 28 days after the second AZD1222 dose. The DNA for the CDR3 is TGTGCCAGCTCACTCCCGGGACAGGGAATGGGCACTGAAGCTTTCTTT. It translates to CASSLPGQGMGTEAFF.